The 30 T cell receptor beta chains reported below all come from one sample, sequenced in a study of blood T cell repertoires in COVID-19. Measured with immunoSEQ multiplex PCR; TCRdb has only the in-frame clones, and not every one. The sample holds about 59,000 clones, 73% seen once. Sample: peripheral blood. These TCRs come from a woman aged 70-85 years with acute or convalescent COVID-19.

V gene TRBV6-1 combines with J gene TRBJ1-1, with 8 nucleotides matching TRBD1. V lost 5 bases and J lost 4; bases outside the gene matches: 3. Germline-derived CDR1 and CDR2 are MNHNS and SASEGT. This CDR3 is 13 amino acids long. The CDR3 nucleotides read TGTGCCAGCAGTCAAACAGGGGGCACTGAAGCTTTCTTT. Translated, it gives CASSQTGGTEAFF.

The chain is built from TRBV11-2 and TRBJ2-1, with TRBD2 matching over 8 bases. The CDR3 covers 15 residues. Germline V gene lookup returns CDR1 SGHAT and CDR2 FQNNGV. V was pared by 3 bases and J by 5 bases, with 6 bases of the junction left unmatched. The CDR3 protein is CASSLERGFHNEQFF. Written as DNA, the CDR3 is TGTGCCAGCAGCTTGGAGCGGGGGTTCCACAATGAGCAGTTCTTC.

J is TRBJ2-1 and V is TRBV24-1; 14 bases are shared with TRBD2. CDR3 length equals 16 residues. Germline CDR1 is KGHDR and CDR2 is SFDVKD. After removal of 5 bases from V and 8 bases from J, the junction contained 7 bases not matched to a gene. This CDR3 reads CATSGLTSGGADEQFF. CDR3 sequence (DNA): TGTGCCACCAGTGGCCTGACTAGCGGGGGGGCCGATGAGCAGTTCTTC.

Remarks on this clone: The sample carries other DNA sequences with the same CDR3. This rearrangement joins TRBV18 to TRBJ1-1; D is possibly TRBD1 (5 bases). The CDR3 totals 15 residues. Trimming stripped 3 bases from V and 0 bases from J, with 11 bases between. From germline, CDR1 is KGHSH and CDR2 LQKENI. This chain's CDR3 is CASSPGQLMNTEAFF. CDR3 DNA sequence: TGTGCCAGCTCACCGGGGCAATTAATGAACACTGAAGCTTTCTTT. Using reference TRBV18 and TRBJ1-1 for the parts outside the CDR3, the full variable domain is NAGVMQNPRHLVRRRGQEARLRCSPMKGHSHVYWYRQLPEEGLKFMVYLQKENIIDESGMPKERFSAEFPKEGPSILRIQQVVRGDSAAYFCASSPGQLMNTEAFFGQGTRLTVV.

The chain is built from TRBV4-1 and TRBJ2-5, with D perhaps TRBD2 (5 bases). CDR1 is MGHRA, CDR2 YSYEKL, per germline. V lost 1 base, J lost 4 bases, and 10 bases lay in between. CDR3 length: 14 residues. The CDR3: CASSQVYGVETQYF. As DNA, the CDR3 is TGCGCCAGCAGCCAAGTATACGGGGTAGAGACCCAGTACTTC.

CDR3 protein: CASSGTGGKWTEAFF. The CDR3 coding sequence is TGTGCCAGCTCTGGGACAGGGGGGAAGTGGACTGAAGCTTTCTTT. This rearrangement joins TRBV18 to TRBJ1-1, with TRBD1 matching over 11 bases. The CDR3 sequence is 15 residues long. Germline trimming cut 6 bases from V and 5 bases from J; bases unmatched to any gene: 8. Per germline, CDR1 KGHSH and CDR2 LQKENI.

This chain joins TRBV9 and TRBJ1-2; 8 nucleotides agree with TRBD1. The CDR3 covers 17 residues. V lost 4 bases and J lost 5; bases outside the gene matches: 16. The germline V gene has CDR1 SGDLS and CDR2 YYNGEE. CDR3 amino acids: CASSPLGQGATIYGYTF. The DNA for the CDR3 is TGTGCCAGCAGCCCGCTAGGGCAGGGGGCAACGATATATGGCTACACCTTC.

The chain joins TRBV5-1 to TRBJ1-2; no reliable D call. V shed 6 bases and J shed 6 bases, with 18 bases lying between them. The CDR3 is 14 residues long. Germline values: CDR1 SGHRS, CDR2 YFSETQ. This chain's CDR3 is CASIKEAGENGYTF. Here the CDR3 DNA reads TGCGCCAGCATCAAAGAGGCGGGAGAGAATGGCTACACCTTC. Complete variable domain (other parts from reference TRBV5-1 and TRBJ1-2): KAGVTQTPRYLIKTRGQQVTLSCSPISGHRSVSWYQQTPGQGLQFLFEYFSETQRNKGNFPGRFSGRQFSNSRSEMNVSTLELGDSALYLCASIKEAGENGYTFGSGTRLTVV.

This chain links TRBV10-3 with TRBJ1-1, with TRBD1 matching over 8 bases. The germline gives CDR1 ENHRY, CDR2 SYGVKD. The V and J ends lost 11 bases and 8 bases, in that order; junction bases with no gene match: 19. This CDR3 is 15 amino acids long. CDR3 loop: CASESGGQAGLEAFF. The DNA of the CDR3 is TGTGCCTCAGAATCAGGGGGACAGGCGGGCTTAGAAGCTTTCTTT.

This chain links TRBV5-1 with TRBJ2-5, with 9 positions matching TRBD1. Germline V CDR1 and CDR2: SGHRS, YFSETQ. V lost 2 bases to trimming and J lost 1 base; unmatched junction nucleotides: 3. The CDR3 spans 15 residues. This CDR3 is CASSFGQGRQETQYF. CDR3 DNA sequence: TGCGCCAGCAGCTTCGGACAGGGGCGCCAAGAGACCCAGTACTTC.

This clone was counted once. The genes are TRBV5-6 and TRBJ2-2; D is possibly TRBD1 (6 bases). The CDR3 sequence is 16 residues long. The V gene's germline CDR1 is SGHDT and CDR2 YYEEEE. Trimming took 4 bases from V and 4 from J, leaving 17 bases between them. In DNA form, the CDR3 reads TGTGCCAGCAGCCAAGACCGGAGCAGGGGCACCGGGGAGCTGTTTTTT. It is translated as CASSQDRSRGTGELFF.

The chain employs TRBV18 and TRBJ1-1; the D gene is possibly TRBD1 (6 bases). The CDR3 is 14 amino acids. With 0 bases removed from V and 1 base from J, the gap between germline ends came to 6 bases. Germline V gives CDR1 KGHSH, CDR2 LQKENI. Written as DNA, the CDR3 is TGTGCCAGCTCACCACCGGGACAGAACACTGAAGCTTTCTTT. Amino acid sequence: CASSPPGQNTEAFF.

The chain employs TRBV21-1 and TRBJ1-1; the DNA was not used to check the table's D call, TRBD1. TRBV21-1 is a listed pseudogene. This CDR3 spans 17 amino acids. CDR3 nucleotide sequence: TGTGCCAGCAGCAACTTAAGTTTTAGGGGATTGGTTACTGAAGCTTTCTTT. This gives the protein CASSNLSFRGLVTEAFF.

This chain uses TRBV2 with TRBJ1-1; 8 nucleotides align to TRBD1. J was trimmed by 2 bases and V by 3 bases; bases with no gene match: 5. The CDR3 spans 15 residues. From germline, CDR1 is SNHLY and CDR2 FYNNEI. CDR3 in amino acids: CASSDTGTGNTEAFF. CDR3 bases: TGTGCCAGCAGTGACACCGGGACAGGCAACACTGAAGCTTTCTTT.

The J gene is TRBJ2-7, the V gene TRBV30; D is perhaps TRBD1 (5 bases). With 4 bases removed from V and 0 bases from J, the gap between germline ends came to 13 bases. The CDR3 has 14 amino acids. CDR1 and CDR2 from the germline V gene are GTSNPN and SVGIG (reference sequence). The CDR3: CAWNRGISSYEQYF. The CDR3 nucleotides are TGTGCCTGGAATAGGGGCATTAGCTCCTACGAGCAGTACTTC.

The V and J genes are TRBV19 and TRBJ1-5; 12 bases map to TRBD1. The CDR3 has 16 residues. With V trimmed by 10 bases and J by 6 bases, 13 bases remained unmatched. The V gene's germline CDR1 is LNHDA and CDR2 SQIVND (reference sequence). CDR3 residues: CATSGWGQGASQPQHF. The CDR3 DNA reads TGTGCCACCTCTGGTTGGGGACAGGGGGCAAGTCAGCCCCAGCATTTT.

The chain recombines TRBV29-1 with TRBJ1-5; 7 bases fit TRBD1. V dropped 6 bases and J dropped 1; count of bases not matched to a gene: 6. The length of the CDR3 is 14 residues. CDR1 SQVTM and CDR2 ANQGSEA come from the germline V gene. The CDR3 sequence: CSVRQGGSNQPQHF. For the CDR3, the DNA is TGCAGCGTCCGACAGGGCGGGAGCAATCAGCCCCAGCATTTT.

As regards this clone: Germline and junction disagree at one end, which may indicate a read error. V usage is TRBV7-7 and J usage is TRBJ2-5; weak D call: TRBD1 (7 bases). Per the germline V gene, CDR1 is SSHAT and CDR2 is FNYEAQ (reference sequence). This CDR3 has 15 residues. The DNA for the CDR3 is TGTGCTAGCAGCTTAAAGGAGGGGGCCCAAGAGACCCAGTACTTC. Its translation: CASSLKEGAQETQYF.

This clone was seen repeatedly, ten times or more. The chain is built from TRBV5-4 and TRBJ2-1, with D possibly matching TRBD2 (6 bases). CDR3 length: 15 amino acids. Germline V gives CDR1 SGHNT, CDR2 YYREEE (reference sequence). V lost 4 bases and J lost 6, with 17 bases in between. The CDR3 coding sequence is TGTGCCAGCAGCCCAAACGGGGGAGCCCCCAATGAGCAGTTCTTC. It translates to CASSPNGGAPNEQFF.

The rearrangement links TRBV14 to TRBJ1-1; 10 bases line up with TRBD1. CDR3 length: 15 amino acids. In germline, CDR1 is SGHDN, CDR2 FVKESK. Trimming at V came to 4 bases and at J to 7 bases, leaving 9 bases not matched to a gene. The CDR3 bases are TGTGCCAGCAGCCTCCGAGACAGGGGGCTGAATGAAGCTTTCTTT. This translates into CASSLRDRGLNEAFF.

This clone was seen more than once but under ten times. This rearrangement joins TRBV15 to TRBJ1-3; 7 bases map to TRBD1. From germline, CDR1 is LNHNV and CDR2 YYDKDF (reference sequence). The CDR3 loop spans 15 amino acids. The trim removed 8 bases at V and 0 bases at J, leaving 7 bases unmatched. The CDR3 here is CATSGQKLSGNTIYF. The CDR3 nucleotides are TGTGCCACCTCGGGACAGAAGCTCTCTGGAAACACCATATATTTT.

CDR3: CARSGTSGGDTQYF. CDR3 DNA sequence: TGTGCCCGAAGCGGGACTAGCGGGGGGGATACGCAGTATTTT. The V and J genes are TRBV30 and TRBJ2-3; TRBD2 agrees at 15 bases. The V gene end was trimmed by 8 bases and the J gene end by 6 bases; junction bases not matched to a gene: 6. The CDR3 runs to 14 residues. CDR1 and CDR2 from the germline V gene are GTSNPN and SVGIG (reference sequence).

The CDR3 region is CASSSHRTGPRWNSPLHF. Written as DNA, the CDR3 is TGTGCCAGCAGCTCGCACAGGACAGGCCCGCGTTGGAATTCACCCCTCCACTTT. The V call is TRBV3-1 (or the pseudogene TRBV3-2), the J call TRBJ1-6, with 7 bases fitting TRBD1. V lost 5 bases to trimming and J lost 7 bases; unmatched junction nucleotides: 17. The CDR3 is 18 amino acids. Germline loops: CDR1 LGHDT, CDR2 YNNKEL (reference sequence).

The chain couples TRBV7-9 to TRBJ1-5; D gene unclear. The CDR3 totals 12 residues. V lost 2 bases and J 9 bases, leaving 8 bases between the germline ends. Germline lookup yields CDR1 SEHNR and CDR2 FQNEAQ (reference sequence). In DNA, the CDR3 is TGTGCCAGCAGCTTACCTCTAGGGCCCCAGCATTTT. Its translation is CASSLPLGPQHF.

This clone was picked up one time. The rearrangement uses TRBV30 and TRBJ2-5; 9 nucleotides align to TRBD2. This CDR3 contains 14 residues. In germline, CDR1 is GTSNPN, CDR2 SVGIG (reference sequence). The trim removed 1 base at V and 5 bases at J, leaving 5 bases unmatched. Here the CDR3 DNA reads TGTGCCTGGAGTGGGCGGGGGGGTGAGGAGACCCAGTACTTC. This sequence encodes CAWSGRGGEETQYF.

This chain joins TRBV5-1 and TRBJ1-2, with 7 positions matching TRBD1. With 2 bases clipped from V and 4 bases from J, the junction kept 11 bases outside the gene matches. The CDR3 length is 16 residues. Germline V gene sequence: CDR1 SGHRS, CDR2 YFSETQ. The DNA of the CDR3 is TGCGCCAGCAGCTTCTCTTCAGGGGGACGCGGCTATGGCTACACCTTC. Residues: CASSFSSGGRGYGYTF.

In DNA form, the CDR3 reads TGTGCCTGTGCCAAACGCCGGCAGGGGACCGGGGAGCTGTTTTTT. It is translated as CACAKRRQGTGELFF. This chain connects TRBV30 to TRBJ2-2; a weak D match, TRBD1 (6 bases). The CDR3 length is 15 residues. Germline V gives CDR1 GTSNPN, CDR2 SVGIG (reference sequence). Deletions cut 6 bases from V and 5 bases from J, with 19 bases between.

The V and J genes are TRBV19 and TRBJ1-3, with unresolved D. This CDR3 is 17 amino acids long. Germline CDR1 and CDR2: LNHDA and SQIVND (reference sequence). Deletions cut 4 bases from V and 5 bases from J, with 21 bases between. CDR3 sequence: CASSTRPRGSGRNTIYF. The CDR3 DNA follows: TGTGCCAGTAGTACGAGGCCCCGGGGATCGGGGAGAAACACCATATATTTT.

The CDR3 nucleotides read TGTGCCAGCAGCTTACGGACAGGTTTCACCGGGGAGCTGTTTTTT. It yields the protein CASSLRTGFTGELFF. The rearrangement links TRBV7-8 to TRBJ2-2; the match to TRBD1 covers 7 bases. This CDR3 is built from 15 residues. With V trimmed by 2 bases and J by 4 bases, 4 bases remained unmatched. Germline-derived CDR1 and CDR2 are SGHVS and FQNEAQ.

This clone appeared a single time. The rearrangement joins TRBV19 to TRBJ1-3; 8 bases match TRBD1. The ends lost 8 bases at V and 0 bases at J; junction bases unmatched: 3. The CDR3 extends over 14 amino acids. Per germline, CDR1 LNHDA and CDR2 SQIVND (reference sequence). In DNA form, the CDR3 reads TGTGCCAGTCGAGACAGGGGCTCTGGAAACACCATATATTTT. Translation gives CASRDRGSGNTIYF. Complete variable domain (other parts from reference TRBV19 and TRBJ1-3): DGGITQSPKYLFRKEGQNVTLSCEQNLNHDAMYWYRQDPGQGLRLIYYSQIVNDFQKGDIAEGYSVSREKKESFPLTVTSAQKNPTAFYLCASRDRGSGNTIYFGEGSWLTVV.